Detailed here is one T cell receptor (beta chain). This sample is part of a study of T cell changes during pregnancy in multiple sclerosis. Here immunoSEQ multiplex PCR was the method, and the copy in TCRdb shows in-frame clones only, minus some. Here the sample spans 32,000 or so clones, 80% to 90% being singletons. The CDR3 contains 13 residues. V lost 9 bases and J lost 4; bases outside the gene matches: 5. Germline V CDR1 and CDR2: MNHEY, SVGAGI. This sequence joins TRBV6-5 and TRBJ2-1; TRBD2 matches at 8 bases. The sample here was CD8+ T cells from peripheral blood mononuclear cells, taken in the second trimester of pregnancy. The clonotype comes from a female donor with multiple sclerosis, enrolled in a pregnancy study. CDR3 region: CASLSGDYNEQFF. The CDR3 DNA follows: TGTGCCAGTCTTAGCGGGGATTACAATGAGCAGTTCTTC.